Listed below are T cell receptor beta chains from one sample, sequenced in a study of OX40 agonist ivuxolimab in advanced cancers. Repertoires were generated with immunoSEQ multiplex PCR, while TCRdb's copy carries only in-frame clones and drops some. The table lists around 16,000 clones, roughly 60% of them singletons. Material: CD4+ or CD8+ T cells sorted from blood, obtained in a trial of the OX40 agonist ivuxolimab. Every receptor here comes from an adult with an advanced solid tumor such as melanoma, head and neck, liver or kidney cancer. Each CDR3 is given with its conserved first and last residue. Each record gives: D gene, clone size, J gene, V gene, CDR3 DNA, CDR3 protein. A D gene is named only where the DNA matches it firmly. Size tells how often a clone was seen (once, few, many) or the class of an expanded clone, and some rows leave it out.

D gene: .; clone size: few; J gene: TRBJ2-3; V gene: TRBV10-1; CDR3 DNA: TGCGCCAGCAGTGATGGCGAGCAAGGGGAAACAGATACGCAGTATTTT; CDR3 protein: CASSDGEQGETDTQYF
D gene: .; clone size: .; J gene: TRBJ2-2; V gene: TRBV7-2; CDR3 DNA: TGTGCCAGCAGCTTGACAGCGCCGCGGACCGGGGAGCTGTTTTTT; CDR3 protein: CASSLTAPRTGELFF
D gene: TRBD1; clone size: .; J gene: TRBJ1-5; V gene: TRBV16; CDR3 DNA: TGTGCCAGCAGCCTAACCGGGACAGGCAATCAGCCCCAGCATTTT; CDR3 protein: CASSLTGTGNQPQHF
D gene: .; clone size: few; J gene: TRBJ2-5; V gene: TRBV7-8; CDR3 DNA: TGTGCCAGCAGCTTAGCACTAGTAGGGCGAGAGACCCAGTACTTC; CDR3 protein: CASSLALVGRETQYF
D gene: .; clone size: .; J gene: TRBJ2-1; V gene: TRBV4-1; CDR3 DNA: TGCGCCAGCAGCCAAGAATTGGTCCTGCTGGATGAGCAGTTCTTC; CDR3 protein: CASSQELVLLDEQFF
D gene: TRBD1; clone size: .; J gene: TRBJ1-5; V gene: TRBV7-8; CDR3 DNA: TGTGCCAGCAGCGATGGGACAGGTGGCTTCCAGCCCCAGCATTTT; CDR3 protein: CASSDGTGGFQPQHF
D gene: TRBD1; clone size: .; J gene: TRBJ2-3; V gene: TRBV19; CDR3 DNA: TGTGCCAGTAGGGACAGGGTCACAGATACGCAGTATTTT; CDR3 protein: CASRDRVTDTQYF
D gene: TRBD2; clone size: few; J gene: TRBJ2-3; V gene: TRBV27; CDR3 DNA: TGTGCCAGCAGATATGGGGGGGGAGGGAATACGCAGTATTTT; CDR3 protein: CASRYGGGGNTQYF
D gene: TRBD2; clone size: .; J gene: TRBJ2-5; V gene: TRBV5-1; CDR3 DNA: TGCGCCAGCAGCTCCGACTTAGGACTAGCGGGGGGGGACTTTCTGTACTTC; CDR3 protein: CASSSDLGLAGGDFLYF
D gene: .; clone size: .; J gene: TRBJ1-3; V gene: TRBV11-2; CDR3 DNA: TGTGCCAGCAGCTTATACCCGACGGATTCTGGAAACACCATATATTTT; CDR3 protein: CASSLYPTDSGNTIYF
D gene: TRBD1; clone size: .; J gene: TRBJ2-1; V gene: TRBV7-2; CDR3 DNA: TGTGCCAGCAACCCCGACAGGGACCACAATGAGCAGTTCTTC; CDR3 protein: CASNPDRDHNEQFF
D gene: .; clone size: few; J gene: TRBJ2-2; V gene: TRBV6-4; CDR3 DNA: TGTGCCAGCGCGGGGGCCGACACCGGGGAGCTGTTTTTT; CDR3 protein: CASAGADTGELFF
D gene: TRBD1; clone size: .; J gene: TRBJ2-7; V gene: TRBV5-6; CDR3 DNA: TGTGCCAGCAGCGGGACAGGGTCCTACGAGCAGTACTTC; CDR3 protein: CASSGTGSYEQYF
D gene: .; clone size: .; J gene: TRBJ2-1; V gene: TRBV15; CDR3 DNA: TGTGCCACCAGCAGAGAACGGATGGGGGGGCTGAATGAGCAGTTCTTC; CDR3 protein: CATSRERMGGLNEQFF
D gene: .; clone size: .; J gene: TRBJ1-2; V gene: TRBV4-1; CDR3 DNA: TGCGCCAGCAGCCAAGATCCGATCCGGACGGGAAACTATGGCTACACCTTC; CDR3 protein: CASSQDPIRTGNYGYTF
D gene: .; clone size: medium-sized; J gene: TRBJ1-4; V gene: TRBV7-9; CDR3 DNA: TGTGCCAGCAGCCCCATATTGTCAACTAATGAAAAACTGTTTTTT; CDR3 protein: CASSPILSTNEKLFF
D gene: .; clone size: few; J gene: TRBJ2-7; V gene: TRBV4-1; CDR3 DNA: TGCGCCAGCAGCCAAGATGGGGTTACCTACGAGCAGTACTTC; CDR3 protein: CASSQDGVTYEQYF
D gene: TRBD2; clone size: .; J gene: TRBJ2-1; V gene: TRBV29-1; CDR3 DNA: TGCAGCGTTGAAGACCAACAGCGGGGGTCCTACAATGAGCAGTTCTTC; CDR3 protein: CSVEDQQRGSYNEQFF
D gene: .; clone size: .; J gene: TRBJ2-2; V gene: TRBV4-1; CDR3 DNA: TGCGCCAGCAGCCCCCGCAGAGAGGGTGCGGAGCTGTTTTTT; CDR3 protein: CASSPRREGAELFF
D gene: .; clone size: few; J gene: TRBJ2-1; V gene: TRBV18; CDR3 DNA: TGTGCCAGCTCACCAGGTCCGGCTAATGAGCAGTTCTTC; CDR3 protein: CASSPGPANEQFF
D gene: .; clone size: .; J gene: TRBJ1-6; V gene: TRBV21-1; CDR3 DNA: TGTGCCAGCAGCACCCACCCATATTTCCGGGAGTCAAGGGACGATTCACCCCTCCACTTT; CDR3 protein: CASSTHPYFRESRDDSPLHF
D gene: .; clone size: .; J gene: TRBJ1-2; V gene: TRBV7-9; CDR3 DNA: TGTGCCAGCAGCTTAGGGGGCGGCGGAGGCTACACCTTC; CDR3 protein: CASSLGGGGGYTF
D gene: .; clone size: few; J gene: TRBJ2-1; V gene: TRBV7-9; CDR3 DNA: TGTGCCAGCAGCTTAGGCCCACAGGGAAATAATGAGCAGTTCTTC; CDR3 protein: CASSLGPQGNNEQFF
D gene: .; clone size: once; J gene: TRBJ1-1; V gene: TRBV6-6; CDR3 DNA: TGTGCCAGCAGTTACGGGGGGGTCACTGAAGCTTTCTTT; CDR3 protein: CASSYGGVTEAFF